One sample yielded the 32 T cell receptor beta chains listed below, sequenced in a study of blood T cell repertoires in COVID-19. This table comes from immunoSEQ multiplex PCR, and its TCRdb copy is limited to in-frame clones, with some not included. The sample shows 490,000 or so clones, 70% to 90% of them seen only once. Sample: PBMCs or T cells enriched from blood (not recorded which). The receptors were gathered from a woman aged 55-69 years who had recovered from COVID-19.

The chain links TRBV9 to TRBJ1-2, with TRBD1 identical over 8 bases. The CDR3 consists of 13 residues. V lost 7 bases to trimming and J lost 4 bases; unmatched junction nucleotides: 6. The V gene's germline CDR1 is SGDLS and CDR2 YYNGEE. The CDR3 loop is CASPGQEPYGYTF. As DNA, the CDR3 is TGTGCCAGCCCGGGACAGGAGCCCTATGGCTACACCTTC.

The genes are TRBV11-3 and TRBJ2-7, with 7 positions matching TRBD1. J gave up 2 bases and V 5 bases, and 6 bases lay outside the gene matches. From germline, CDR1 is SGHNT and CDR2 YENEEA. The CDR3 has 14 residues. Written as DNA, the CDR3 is TGTGCCAGCAGCCTCAAACAGGGGCCCTACGAGCAGTACTTC. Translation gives CASSLKQGPYEQYF.

CDR3 coding DNA: TGTGCCAGCAGTCCTGATTTGAGCGGGGGGCTCACTCACGGGGTCAACATTCAGTACTTC. This encodes CASSPDLSGGLTHGVNIQYF. The V gene is TRBV3-1 (or the pseudogene TRBV3-2), the J gene TRBJ2-4; 9 positions match TRBD2. The CDR3 covers 20 residues. J gave up 7 bases and V 6 bases, and 25 bases lay outside the gene matches. The germline V gene has CDR1 LGHDT and CDR2 YNNKEL (reference sequence).

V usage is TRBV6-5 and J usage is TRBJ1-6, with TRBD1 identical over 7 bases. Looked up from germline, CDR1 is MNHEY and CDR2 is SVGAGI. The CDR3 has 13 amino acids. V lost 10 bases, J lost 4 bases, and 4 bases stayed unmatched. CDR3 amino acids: CATTGDYNSPLHF. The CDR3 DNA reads TGTGCCACCACAGGGGATTATAATTCACCCCTCCACTTT.

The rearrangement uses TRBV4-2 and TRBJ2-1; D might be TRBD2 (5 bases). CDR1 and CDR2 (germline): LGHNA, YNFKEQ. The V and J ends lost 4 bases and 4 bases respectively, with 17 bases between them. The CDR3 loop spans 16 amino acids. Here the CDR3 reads CASSPSSGSGYNEQFF. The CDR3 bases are TGTGCCAGCAGCCCCTCGTCGGGGTCGGGTTACAATGAGCAGTTCTTC.

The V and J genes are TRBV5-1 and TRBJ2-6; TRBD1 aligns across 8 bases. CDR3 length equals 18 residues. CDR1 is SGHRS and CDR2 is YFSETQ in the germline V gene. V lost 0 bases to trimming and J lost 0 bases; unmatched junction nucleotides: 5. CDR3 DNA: TGCGCCAGCAGCTTGGCCGGACAGGGTTCCTCTGGGGCCAACGTCCTGACTTTC. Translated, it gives CASSLAGQGSSGANVLTF.

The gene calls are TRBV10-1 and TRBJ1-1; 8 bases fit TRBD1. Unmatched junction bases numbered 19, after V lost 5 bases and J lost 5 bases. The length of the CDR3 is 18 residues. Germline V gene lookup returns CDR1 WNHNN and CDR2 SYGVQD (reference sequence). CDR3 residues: CASSPPVARGPPGTEAFF. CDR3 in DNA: TGCGCCAGCAGTCCGCCAGTAGCCAGGGGGCCCCCTGGGACTGAAGCTTTCTTT.

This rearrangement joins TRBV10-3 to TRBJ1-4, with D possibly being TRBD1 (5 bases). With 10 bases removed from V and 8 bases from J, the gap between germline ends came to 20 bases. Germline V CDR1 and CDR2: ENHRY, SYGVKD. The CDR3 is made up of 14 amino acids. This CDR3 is CATWGGATGEKLFF. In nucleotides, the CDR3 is TGTGCCACCTGGGGAGGGGCCACCGGCGAAAAACTGTTTTTT.

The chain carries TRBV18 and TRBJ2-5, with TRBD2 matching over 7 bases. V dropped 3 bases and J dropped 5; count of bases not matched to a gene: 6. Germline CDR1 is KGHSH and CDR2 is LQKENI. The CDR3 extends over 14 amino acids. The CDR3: CASSPRVAGETQYF. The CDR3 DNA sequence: TGTGCCAGCTCACCTCGCGTAGCGGGCGAGACCCAGTACTTC.

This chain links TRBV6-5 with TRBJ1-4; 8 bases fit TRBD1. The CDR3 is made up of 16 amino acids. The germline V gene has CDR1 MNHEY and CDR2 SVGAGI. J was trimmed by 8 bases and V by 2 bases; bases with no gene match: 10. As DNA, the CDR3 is TGTGCCAGCAGTTACGGGGGGGACAGGAGTGTCGAAAAACTGTTTTTT. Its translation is CASSYGGDRSVEKLFF.

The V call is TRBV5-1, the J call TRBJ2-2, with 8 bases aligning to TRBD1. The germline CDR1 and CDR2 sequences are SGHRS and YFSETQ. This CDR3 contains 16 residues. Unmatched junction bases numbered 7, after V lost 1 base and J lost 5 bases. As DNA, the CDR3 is TGCGCCAGCAGCTTGTTGCAGGGGGCGCTTACCGGGGAGCTGTTTTTT. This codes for CASSLLQGALTGELFF.

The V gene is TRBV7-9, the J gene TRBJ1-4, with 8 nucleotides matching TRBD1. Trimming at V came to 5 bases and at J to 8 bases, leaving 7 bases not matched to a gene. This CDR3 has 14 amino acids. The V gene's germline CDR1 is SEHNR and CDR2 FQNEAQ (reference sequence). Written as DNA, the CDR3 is TGTGCCAGCAGCCCACAGGGGGGATGGGAAAAACTGTTTTTT. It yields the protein CASSPQGGWEKLFF.

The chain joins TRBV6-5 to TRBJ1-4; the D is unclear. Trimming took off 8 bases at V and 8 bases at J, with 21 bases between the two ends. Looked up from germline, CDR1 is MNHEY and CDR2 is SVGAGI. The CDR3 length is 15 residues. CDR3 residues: CASAPQQLRNEKLFF. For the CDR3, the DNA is TGTGCCAGCGCGCCCCAACAGCTGCGTAACGAAAAACTGTTTTTT.

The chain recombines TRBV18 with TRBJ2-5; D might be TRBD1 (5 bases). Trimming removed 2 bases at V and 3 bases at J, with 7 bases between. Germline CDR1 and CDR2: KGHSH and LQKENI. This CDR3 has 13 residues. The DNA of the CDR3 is TGTGCCAGCTCACCATCAGGGAAAGAGACCCAGTACTTC. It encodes CASSPSGKETQYF.

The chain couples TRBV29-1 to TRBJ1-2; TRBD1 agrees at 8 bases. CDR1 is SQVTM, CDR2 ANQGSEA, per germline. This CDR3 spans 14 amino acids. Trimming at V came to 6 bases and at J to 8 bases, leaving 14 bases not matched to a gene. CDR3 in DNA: TGCAGCGTCCCGCATCGGGGAACAGGGGGAGGCTACACCTTC. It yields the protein CSVPHRGTGGGYTF.

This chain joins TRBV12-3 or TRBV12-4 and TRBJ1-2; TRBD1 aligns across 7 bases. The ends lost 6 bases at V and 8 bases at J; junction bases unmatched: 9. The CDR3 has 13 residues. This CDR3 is CASSVGTATGYTF. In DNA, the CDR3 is TGTGCCAGCAGCGTTGGGACAGCAACGGGCTACACCTTC.

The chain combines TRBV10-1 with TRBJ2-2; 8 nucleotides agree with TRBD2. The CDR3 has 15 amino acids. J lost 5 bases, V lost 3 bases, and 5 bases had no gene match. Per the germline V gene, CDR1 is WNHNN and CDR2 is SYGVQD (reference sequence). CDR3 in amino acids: CASSDKRGRTGELFF. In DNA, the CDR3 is TGCGCCAGCAGTGACAAGCGGGGGCGGACCGGGGAGCTGTTTTTT.

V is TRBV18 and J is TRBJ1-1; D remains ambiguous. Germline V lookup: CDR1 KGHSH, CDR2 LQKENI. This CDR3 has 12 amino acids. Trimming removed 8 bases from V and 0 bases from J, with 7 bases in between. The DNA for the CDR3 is TGTGCCAGCACCACATTGAACACTGAAGCTTTCTTT. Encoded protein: CASTTLNTEAFF.

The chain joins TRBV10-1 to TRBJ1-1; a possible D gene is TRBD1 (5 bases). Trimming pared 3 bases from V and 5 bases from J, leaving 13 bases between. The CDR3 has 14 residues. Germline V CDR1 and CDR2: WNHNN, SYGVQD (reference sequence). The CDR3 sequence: CASSDGGGKTEAFF. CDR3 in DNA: TGCGCCAGCAGTGACGGGGGAGGAAAGACTGAAGCTTTCTTT.

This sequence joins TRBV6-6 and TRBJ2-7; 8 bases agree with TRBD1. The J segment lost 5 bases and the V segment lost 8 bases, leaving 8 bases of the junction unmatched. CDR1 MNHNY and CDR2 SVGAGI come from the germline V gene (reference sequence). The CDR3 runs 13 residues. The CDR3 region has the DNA TGTGCCAGCCGACAGGGGTTGTGGGACGAGCAGTACGTC. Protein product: CASRQGLWDEQYV.

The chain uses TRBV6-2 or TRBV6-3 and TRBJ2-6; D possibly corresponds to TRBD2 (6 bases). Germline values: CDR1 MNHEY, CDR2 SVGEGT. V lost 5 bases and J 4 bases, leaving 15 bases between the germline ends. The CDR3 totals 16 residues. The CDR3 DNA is TGTGCCAGCAGTGACCCTCGCGGGGCCGGGGCCAACGTCCTGACTTTC. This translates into CASSDPRGAGANVLTF.

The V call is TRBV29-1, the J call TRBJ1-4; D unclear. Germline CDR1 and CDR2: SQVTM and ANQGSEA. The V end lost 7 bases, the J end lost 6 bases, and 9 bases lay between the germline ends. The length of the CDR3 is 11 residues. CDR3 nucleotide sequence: TGCAGCGCCGAGAGAGATGAAAAACTGTTTTTT. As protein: CSAERDEKLFF.

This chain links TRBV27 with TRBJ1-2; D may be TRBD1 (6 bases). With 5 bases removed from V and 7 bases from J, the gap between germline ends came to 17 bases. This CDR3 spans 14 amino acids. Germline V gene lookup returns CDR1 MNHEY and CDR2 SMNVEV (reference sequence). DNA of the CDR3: TGTGCCAGCAGTCCACTTGACAGGCAGATTGGCTACACCTTC. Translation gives CASSPLDRQIGYTF.

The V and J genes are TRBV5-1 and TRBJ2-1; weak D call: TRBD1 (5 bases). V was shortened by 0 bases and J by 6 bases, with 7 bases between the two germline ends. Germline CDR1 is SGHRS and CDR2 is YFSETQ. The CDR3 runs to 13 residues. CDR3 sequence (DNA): TGCGCCAGCAGCTTGGAAGGGGTCAATGAGCAGTTCTTC. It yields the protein CASSLEGVNEQFF.

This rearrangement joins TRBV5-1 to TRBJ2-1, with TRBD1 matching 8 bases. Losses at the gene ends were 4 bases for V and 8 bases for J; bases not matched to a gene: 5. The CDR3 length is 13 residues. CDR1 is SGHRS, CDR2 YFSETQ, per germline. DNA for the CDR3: TGCGCCAGCAGCCCTGACAGGGGAGATGAGCAGTTCTTC. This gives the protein CASSPDRGDEQFF.

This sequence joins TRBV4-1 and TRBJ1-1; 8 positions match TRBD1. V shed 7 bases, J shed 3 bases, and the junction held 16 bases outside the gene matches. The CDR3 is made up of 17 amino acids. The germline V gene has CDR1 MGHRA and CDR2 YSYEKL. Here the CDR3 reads CASKRGPGGARDTEAFF. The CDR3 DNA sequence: TGCGCCAGCAAGCGCGGTCCAGGGGGCGCGAGGGACACTGAAGCTTTCTTT.

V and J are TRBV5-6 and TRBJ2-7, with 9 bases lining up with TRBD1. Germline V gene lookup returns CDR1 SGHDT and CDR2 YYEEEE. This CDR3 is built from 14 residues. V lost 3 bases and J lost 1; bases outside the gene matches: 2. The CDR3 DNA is TGTGCCAGCAGCTGGGGGACAGGGTCCTACGAGCAGTACGTC. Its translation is CASSWGTGSYEQYV.

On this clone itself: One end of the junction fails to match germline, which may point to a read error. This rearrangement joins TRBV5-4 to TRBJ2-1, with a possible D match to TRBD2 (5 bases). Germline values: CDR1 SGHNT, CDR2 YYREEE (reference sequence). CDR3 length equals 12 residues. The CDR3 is CASSLGDQVEVF. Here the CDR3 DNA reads TGTGCCAGCAGCTTGGGGGATCAGGTGGAGGTCTTC.

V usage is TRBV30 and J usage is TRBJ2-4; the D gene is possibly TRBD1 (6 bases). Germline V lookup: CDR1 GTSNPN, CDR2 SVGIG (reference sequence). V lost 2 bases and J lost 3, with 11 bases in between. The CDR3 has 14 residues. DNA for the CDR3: TGTGCCTGGAGTTCACAGGGATACAAAAACATTCAGTACTTC. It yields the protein CAWSSQGYKNIQYF. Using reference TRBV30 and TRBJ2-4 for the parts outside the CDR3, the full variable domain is SQTIHQWPATLVQPVGSPLSLECTVEGTSNPNLYWYRQAAGRGLQLLFYSVGIGQISSEVPQNLSASRPQDRQFILSSKKLLLSDSGFYLCAWSSQGYKNIQYFGAGTRLSVL.

The CDR3 region is CSVVAGSTDTQYF. The CDR3 DNA follows: TGCAGCGTTGTGGCAGGGAGCACAGATACGCAGTATTTT. The rearrangement links TRBV29-1 to TRBJ2-3, with D perhaps TRBD1 (5 bases). Per the germline V gene, CDR1 is SQVTM and CDR2 is ANQGSEA. This CDR3 is 13 amino acids long. The V gene lost 4 bases and the J gene lost 0 bases, with 8 bases spanning the gap.

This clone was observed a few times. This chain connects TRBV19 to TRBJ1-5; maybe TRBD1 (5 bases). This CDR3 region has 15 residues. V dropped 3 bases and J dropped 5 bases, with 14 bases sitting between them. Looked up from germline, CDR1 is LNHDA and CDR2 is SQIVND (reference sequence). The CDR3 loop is CASSIWGDWDQPQHF. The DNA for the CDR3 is TGTGCCAGTAGTATCTGGGGCGATTGGGATCAGCCCCAGCATTTT.

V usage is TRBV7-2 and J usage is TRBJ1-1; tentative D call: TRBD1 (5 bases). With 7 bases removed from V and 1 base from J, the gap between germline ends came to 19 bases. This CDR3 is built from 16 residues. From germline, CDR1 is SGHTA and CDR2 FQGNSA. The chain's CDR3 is CASTFVSRVGNTEAFF. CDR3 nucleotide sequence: TGTGCCAGCACCTTCGTATCCAGGGTCGGGAACACTGAAGCTTTCTTT.